This record covers a single TCR beta chain. One end of the junction does not line up with germline, which may come from a read error. The source of the sample is a study of tumor and adjacent non-tumor tissue in lung cancer. Looking at the study overall: Patients were aged roughly 31 to 76, 10 men and about five women, stage I to III.

This sample's RNA came from whole unsorted tissue. Distant lung tissue was collected more than 3 cm away from the tumor edge. The CDR3 loop spans 17 amino acids. The germline gives CDR1 SEHNR, CDR2 FQNEAQ (reference sequence). A modified ARM-PCR protocol with three rounds of nested PCR amplified TCRbeta. Using its own MiXCR run on the multiplex PCR reads, TCRdb lists one record per CDR3 protein. Here the sample spans more than 35,000 distinct CDR3 sequences, 60% to 65% being singletons. The TCR originated in a middle-aged woman with non-small cell lung cancer. The chain couples TRBV7-9 to TRBJ2-3; 7 bases are a match to TRBD2. Sample: distant non-tumor lung tissue. As DNA, the CDR3 is TGTGCCAACAGCGGCCCGGGACTACGAGGGCTCACAGATACGCAGTATTTT. Translation gives CANSGPGLRGLTDTQYF. The complete variable domain, with remaining parts taken from reference TRBV7-9 and TRBJ2-3, reads DTGVSQNPRHKITKRGQNVTFRCDPISEHNRLYWYRQTLGQGPEFLTYFQNEAQLEKSRLLSDRFSAERPKGSFSTLEIQRTEQGDSAMYLCANSGPGLRGLTDTQYFGPGTRLTVL.